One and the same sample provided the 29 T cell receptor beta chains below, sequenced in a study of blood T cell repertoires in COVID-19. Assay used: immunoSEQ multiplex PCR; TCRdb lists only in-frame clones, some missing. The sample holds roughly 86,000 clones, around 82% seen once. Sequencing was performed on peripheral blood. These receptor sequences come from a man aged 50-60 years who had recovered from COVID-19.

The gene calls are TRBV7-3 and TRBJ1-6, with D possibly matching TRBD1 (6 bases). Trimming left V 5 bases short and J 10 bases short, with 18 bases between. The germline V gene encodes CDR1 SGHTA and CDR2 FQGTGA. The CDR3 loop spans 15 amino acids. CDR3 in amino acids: CASSPAAGASSPLHF. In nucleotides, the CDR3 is TGTGCCAGCAGCCCCGCCGCAGGGGCGAGCTCACCCCTCCACTTT.

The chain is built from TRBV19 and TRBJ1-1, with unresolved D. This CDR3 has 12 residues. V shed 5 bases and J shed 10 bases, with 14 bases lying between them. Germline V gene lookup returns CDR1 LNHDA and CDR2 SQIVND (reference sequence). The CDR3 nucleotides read TGTGCCAGTAGTCTGAACCCCTTGCGAGCTTTCTTT. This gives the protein CASSLNPLRAFF. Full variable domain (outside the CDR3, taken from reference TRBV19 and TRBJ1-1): DGGITQSPKYLFRKEGQNVTLSCEQNLNHDAMYWYRQDPGQGLRLIYYSQIVNDFQKGDIAEGYSVSREKKESFPLTVTSAQKNPTAFYLCASSLNPLRAFFGQGTRLTVV.

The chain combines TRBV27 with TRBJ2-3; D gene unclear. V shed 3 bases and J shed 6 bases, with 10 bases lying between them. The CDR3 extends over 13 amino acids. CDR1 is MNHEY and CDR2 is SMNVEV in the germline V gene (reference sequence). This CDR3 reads CASSFGPTDTQYF. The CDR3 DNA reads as TGTGCCAGCAGTTTTGGCCCCACGGATACGCAGTATTTT.

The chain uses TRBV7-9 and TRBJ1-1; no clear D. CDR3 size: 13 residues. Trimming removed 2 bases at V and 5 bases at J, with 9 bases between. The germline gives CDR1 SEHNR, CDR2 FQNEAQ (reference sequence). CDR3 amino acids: CASSLNSGTEAFF. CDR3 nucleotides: TGTGCCAGCAGCTTAAACTCCGGTACTGAAGCTTTCTTT.

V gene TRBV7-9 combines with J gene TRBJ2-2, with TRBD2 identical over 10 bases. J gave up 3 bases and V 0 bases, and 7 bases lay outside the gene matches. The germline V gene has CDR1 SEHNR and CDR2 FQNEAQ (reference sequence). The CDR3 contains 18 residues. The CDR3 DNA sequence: TGTGCCAGCAGCTTAGCGTCCGCTAGCGGGAGCCACACCGGGGAGCTGTTTTTT. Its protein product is CASSLASASGSHTGELFF.

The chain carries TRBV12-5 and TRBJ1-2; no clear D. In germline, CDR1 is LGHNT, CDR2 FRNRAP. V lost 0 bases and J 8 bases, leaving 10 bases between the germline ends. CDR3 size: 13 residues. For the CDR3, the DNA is TGTGCTAGTGGTTTGGTCCCAGGCAGCGGCTACACCTTC. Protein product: CASGLVPGSGYTF.

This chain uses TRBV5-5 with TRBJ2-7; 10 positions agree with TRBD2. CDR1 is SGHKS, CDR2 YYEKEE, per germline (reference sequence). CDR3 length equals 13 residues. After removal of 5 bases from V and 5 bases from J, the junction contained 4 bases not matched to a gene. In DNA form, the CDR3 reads TGTGCCAGCAGACCAGCGGGAGGGGACGAGCAGTACTTC. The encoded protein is CASRPAGGDEQYF. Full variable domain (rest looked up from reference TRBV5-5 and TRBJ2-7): DAGVTQSPTHLIKTRGQQVTLRCSPISGHKSVSWYQQVLGQGPQFIFQYYEKEERGRGNFPDRFSARQFPNYSSELNVNALLLGDSALYLCASRPAGGDEQYFGPGTRLTVT.

CDR3 residues: CASSLLTGSDTQYF. For the CDR3, the DNA is TGTGCCAGCAGCTTGTTAACGGGGAGTGATACGCAGTATTTT. V and J are TRBV5-5 and TRBJ2-3; TRBD2 is a possible D gene (5 bases). The CDR3 is 14 residues long. The V end was cut by 1 base, the J end by 6 bases, with 12 bases between. Germline V CDR1 and CDR2: SGHKS, YYEKEE (reference sequence). The full variable domain, in which reference TRBV5-5 and TRBJ2-3 provide the parts outside the CDR3, is DAGVTQSPTHLIKTRGQQVTLRCSPISGHKSVSWYQQVLGQGPQFIFQYYEKEERGRGNFPDRFSARQFPNYSSELNVNALLLGDSALYLCASSLLTGSDTQYFGPGTRLTVL.

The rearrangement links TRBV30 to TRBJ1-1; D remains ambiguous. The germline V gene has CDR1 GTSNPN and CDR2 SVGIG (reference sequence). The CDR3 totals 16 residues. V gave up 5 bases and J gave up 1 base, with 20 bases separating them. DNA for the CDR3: TGTGCCTGGGGTGAGGCCTTCGTAGTCAGGAACACTGAAGCTTTCTTT. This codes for CAWGEAFVVRNTEAFF.

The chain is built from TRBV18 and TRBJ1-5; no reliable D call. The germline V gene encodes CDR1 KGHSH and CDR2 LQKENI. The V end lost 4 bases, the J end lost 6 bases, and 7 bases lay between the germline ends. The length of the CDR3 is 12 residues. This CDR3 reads CASSLLSQPQHF. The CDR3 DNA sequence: TGTGCCAGCTCACTTCTAAGTCAGCCCCAGCATTTT.

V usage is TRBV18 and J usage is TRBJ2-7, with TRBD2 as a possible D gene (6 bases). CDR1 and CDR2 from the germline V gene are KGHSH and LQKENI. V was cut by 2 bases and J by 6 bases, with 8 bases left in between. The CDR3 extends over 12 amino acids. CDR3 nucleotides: TGTGCCAGCTCACCAACCGGGGGCGAGCAGTACTTC. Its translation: CASSPTGGEQYF.

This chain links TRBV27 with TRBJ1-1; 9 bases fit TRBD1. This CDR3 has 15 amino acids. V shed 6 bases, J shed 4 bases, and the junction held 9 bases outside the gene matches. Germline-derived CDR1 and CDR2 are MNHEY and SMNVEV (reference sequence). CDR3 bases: TGTGCCAGCAGGTCAAACAGGGGGCTGAGCACTGAAGCTTTCTTT. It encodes CASRSNRGLSTEAFF.

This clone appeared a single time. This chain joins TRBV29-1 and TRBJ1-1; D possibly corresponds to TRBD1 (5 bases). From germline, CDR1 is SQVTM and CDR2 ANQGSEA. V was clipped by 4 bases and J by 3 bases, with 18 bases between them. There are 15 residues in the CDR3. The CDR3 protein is CSVVSAGKGYTEAFF. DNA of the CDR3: TGCAGCGTTGTTTCGGCAGGGAAGGGGTACACTGAAGCTTTCTTT.

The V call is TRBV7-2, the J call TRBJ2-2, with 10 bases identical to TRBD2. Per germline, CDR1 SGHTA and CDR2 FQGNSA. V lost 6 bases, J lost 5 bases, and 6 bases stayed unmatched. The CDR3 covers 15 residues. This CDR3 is CASRRGLAETGELFF. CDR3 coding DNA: TGTGCCAGCAGACGTGGACTAGCGGAAACCGGGGAGCTGTTTTTT. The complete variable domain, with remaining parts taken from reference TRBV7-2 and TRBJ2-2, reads GAGVSQSPSNKVTEKGKDVELRCDPISGHTALYWYRQSLGQGLEFLIYFQGNSAPDKSGLPSDRFSAERTGGSVSTLTIQRTQQEDSAVYLCASRRGLAETGELFFGEGSRLTVL.

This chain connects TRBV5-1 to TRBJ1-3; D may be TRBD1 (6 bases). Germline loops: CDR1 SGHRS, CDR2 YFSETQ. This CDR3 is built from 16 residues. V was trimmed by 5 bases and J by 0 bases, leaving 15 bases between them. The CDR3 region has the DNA TGCGCCAGCAGGCCAGGTCCAGGGGACTCTGGAAACACCATATATTTT. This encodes CASRPGPGDSGNTIYF. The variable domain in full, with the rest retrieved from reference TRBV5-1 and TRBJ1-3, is KAGVTQTPRYLIKTRGQQVTLSCSPISGHRSVSWYQQTPGQGLQFLFEYFSETQRNKGNFPGRFSGRQFSNSRSEMNVSTLELGDSALYLCASRPGPGDSGNTIYFGEGSWLTVV.

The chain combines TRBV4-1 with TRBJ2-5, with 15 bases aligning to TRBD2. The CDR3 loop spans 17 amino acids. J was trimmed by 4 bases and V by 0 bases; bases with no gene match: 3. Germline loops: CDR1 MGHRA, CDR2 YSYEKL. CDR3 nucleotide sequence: TGCGCCAGCAGCCAAGAGGGGACTAGCGGGAGGACAGAGACCCAGTACTTC. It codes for CASSQEGTSGRTETQYF.

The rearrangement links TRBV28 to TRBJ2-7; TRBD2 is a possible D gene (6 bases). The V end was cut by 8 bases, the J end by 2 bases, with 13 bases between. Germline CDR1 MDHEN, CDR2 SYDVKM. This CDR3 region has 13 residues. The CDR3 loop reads CASVSGLTYEQYF. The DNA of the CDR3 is TGTGCCAGCGTCTCGGGACTCACCTACGAGCAGTACTTC.

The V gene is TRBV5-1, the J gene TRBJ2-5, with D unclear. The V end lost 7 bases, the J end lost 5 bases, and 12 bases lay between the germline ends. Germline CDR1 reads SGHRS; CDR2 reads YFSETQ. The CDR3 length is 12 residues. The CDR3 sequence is CASALAAETQYF. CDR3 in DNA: TGCGCCAGCGCTCTGGCGGCGGAGACCCAGTACTTC.

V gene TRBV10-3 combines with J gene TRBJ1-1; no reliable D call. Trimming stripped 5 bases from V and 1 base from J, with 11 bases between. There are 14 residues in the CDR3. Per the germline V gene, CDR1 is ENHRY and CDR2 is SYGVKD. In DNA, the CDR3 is TGTGCCATCAGTAATGGGAGTCCGAACACTGAAGCTTTCTTT. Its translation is CAISNGSPNTEAFF.

The CDR3 DNA reads as TGTGCCACCAGCAGAGTGGTGGTGGGCCCCTACGAGCAGTACTTC. It translates to CATSRVVVGPYEQYF. The chain employs TRBV15 and TRBJ2-7; no definite D call. This CDR3 has 15 residues. The ends were cut back, 1 base at V and 2 bases at J, with 12 bases in the middle. Germline loops: CDR1 LNHNV, CDR2 YYDKDF (reference sequence).

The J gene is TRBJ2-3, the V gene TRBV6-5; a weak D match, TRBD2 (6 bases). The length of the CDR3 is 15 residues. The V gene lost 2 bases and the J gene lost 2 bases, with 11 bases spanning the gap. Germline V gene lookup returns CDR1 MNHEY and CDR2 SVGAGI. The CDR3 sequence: CASSYRGEYTDTQYF. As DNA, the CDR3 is TGTGCCAGCAGTTACCGCGGGGAGTACACAGATACGCAGTATTTT.

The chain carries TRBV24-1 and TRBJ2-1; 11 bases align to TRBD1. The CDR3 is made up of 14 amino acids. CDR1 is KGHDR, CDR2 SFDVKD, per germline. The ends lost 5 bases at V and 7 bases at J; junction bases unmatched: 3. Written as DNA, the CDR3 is TGTGCCACCAGTGGGGACAGGGGGGAGAATGAGCAGTTCTTC. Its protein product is CATSGDRGENEQFF.

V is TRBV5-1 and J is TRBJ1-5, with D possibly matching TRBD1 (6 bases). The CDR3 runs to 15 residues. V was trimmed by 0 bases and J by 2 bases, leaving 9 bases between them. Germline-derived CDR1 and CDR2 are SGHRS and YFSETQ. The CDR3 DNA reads TGCGCCAGCAGCTTGGCGGGGGGCGGCAATCAGCCCCAGCATTTT. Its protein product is CASSLAGGGNQPQHF.

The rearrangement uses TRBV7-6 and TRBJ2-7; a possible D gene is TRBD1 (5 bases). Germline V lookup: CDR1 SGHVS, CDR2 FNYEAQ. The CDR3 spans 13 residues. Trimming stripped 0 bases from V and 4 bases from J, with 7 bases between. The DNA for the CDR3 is TGTGCCAGCAGCTTAGCTGCAGGGTACGAGCAGTACTTC. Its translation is CASSLAAGYEQYF.

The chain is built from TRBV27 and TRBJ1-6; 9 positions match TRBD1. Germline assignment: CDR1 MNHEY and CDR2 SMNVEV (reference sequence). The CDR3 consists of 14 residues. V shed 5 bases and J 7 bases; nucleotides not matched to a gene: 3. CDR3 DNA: TGTGCCAGCAGTCTCGGGACAGGGAATTCACCCCTCCACTTT. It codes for CASSLGTGNSPLHF.

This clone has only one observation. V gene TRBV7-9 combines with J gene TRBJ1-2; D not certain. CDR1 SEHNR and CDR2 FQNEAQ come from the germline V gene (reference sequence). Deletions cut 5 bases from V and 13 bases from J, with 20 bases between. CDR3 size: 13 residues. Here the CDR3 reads CASSPVEGMGFTF. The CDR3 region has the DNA TGTGCCAGCAGCCCCGTTGAGGGCATGGGGTTCACCTTC. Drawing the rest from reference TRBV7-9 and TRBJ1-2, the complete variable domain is DTGVSQNPRHKITKRGQNVTFRCDPISEHNRLYWYRQTLGQGPEFLTYFQNEAQLEKSRLLSDRFSAERPKGSFSTLEIQRTEQGDSAMYLCASSPVEGMGFTFGSGTRLTVV.

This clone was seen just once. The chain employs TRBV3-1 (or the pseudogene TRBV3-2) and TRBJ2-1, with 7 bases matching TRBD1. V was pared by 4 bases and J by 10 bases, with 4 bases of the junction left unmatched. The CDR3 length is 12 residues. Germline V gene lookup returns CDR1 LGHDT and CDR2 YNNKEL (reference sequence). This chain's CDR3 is CASSPTGVEQFF. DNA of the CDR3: TGTGCCAGCAGCCCCACAGGGGTCGAGCAGTTCTTC.

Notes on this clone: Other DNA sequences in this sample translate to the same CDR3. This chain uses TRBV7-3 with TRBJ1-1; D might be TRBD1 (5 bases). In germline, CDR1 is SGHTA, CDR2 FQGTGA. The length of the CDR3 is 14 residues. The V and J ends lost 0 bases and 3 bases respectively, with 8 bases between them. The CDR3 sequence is CASSLTGGDTEAFF. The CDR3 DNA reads TGTGCCAGCAGCTTAACGGGGGGTGACACTGAAGCTTTCTTT.

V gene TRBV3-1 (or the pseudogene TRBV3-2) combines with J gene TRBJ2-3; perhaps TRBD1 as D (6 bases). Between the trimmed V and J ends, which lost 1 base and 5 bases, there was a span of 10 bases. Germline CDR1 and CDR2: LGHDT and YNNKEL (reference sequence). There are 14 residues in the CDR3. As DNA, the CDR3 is TGTGCCAGCAGCCAAGTTGGCAGGGGAGATACGCAGTATTTT. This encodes CASSQVGRGDTQYF.